The clone carrying this T cell receptor (beta chain) was seen ten or more times. RNA was extracted from whole blood without cell sorting, alongside germline DNA. This entry belongs to a study of tumor-infiltrating lymphocytes in primary liver carcinoma. From 500 ng total RNA, TCR beta cDNA was generated with a primer in the constant region. Construction of TCR beta libraries relied on three successive nested multiplex PCR rounds employing slightly modified ARM-PCR. The first two PCR rounds used TRBV1-TRBV30 forward primers with a C-beta reverse primer, about 10 cycles each. MiXCR, run by TCRdb on the multiplex PCR reads, gives a single entry per CDR3 protein. The data contain almost 200,000 distinct CDR3 sequences, 65% of them singletons. Germline V gene data show CDR1 as SGHKS and CDR2 as YYEKEE (reference sequence). Trimming cost V 4 bases and J 0 bases, with 13 bases left between them. The CDR3 is 15 amino acids.

The source of this sequence is an older woman with primary liver carcinoma and hepatitis B virus infection. The specimen sequenced was peripheral blood. The chain has TRBV5-5 and TRBJ1-2, with D perhaps TRBD1 (6 bases). CDR3 region: CASSGGTSPNYGYTF. The CDR3 DNA follows: TGTGCCAGCAGCGGAGGGACATCCCCTAACTATGGCTACACCTTC.